This TCR beta chain derives from a study of OX40 agonist ivuxolimab in advanced cancers. With respect to the entire study: The costimulatory receptor OX40 (CD134) was targeted by ivuxolimab, a fully human IgG2 agonistic monoclonal antibody. Intravenous ivuxolimab was administered to patients every 2 weeks at six dose levels: 0.01, 0.1, 0.3, 1.5, 3 and 10 mg/kg. Of the approximately 50 patients in dose escalation, around 20 had hepatocellular carcinoma, about 15 had melanoma, 9 had renal cell carcinoma and 9 had head and neck cancer. A male proportion of roughly 80% and a mean age of roughly 58 years, ranging from about 23 to 90, were recorded for the dose-escalation cohort. Patients were allowed to have had prior anti-PD-1, anti-PD-L1 or anti-CTLA-4 therapy, and 40% to 45% of the dose-escalation patients had been treated with checkpoint inhibitors. Partial responses occurred in three dose-escalation patients: two with cutaneous melanoma and one with hepatocellular carcinoma. The purpose of peripheral TCRbeta sequencing was to test whether ivuxolimab changed TCR sequence diversity and led to clonal T-cell expansion. The paper covers the monotherapy dose-escalation part of the phase I ivuxolimab trial, which included N = 52 patients. Findings and caveats that apply to the study as a whole: Low levels of normalized T-cell clonal expansion were also seen in some patients who did not respond. Clonal expansion of both CD4+ and CD8+ blood T cells was observed from baseline to week 6 at doses 0.1 to 3.0 mg/kg. Antigen specificity was not determined for the clonally expanded peripheral T cells. On average, CD8+ T cells showed more expanded clones than CD4+ T cells after ivuxolimab. In the 0.1-3.0 mg/kg groups, partial responders were among the patients with the lowest normalized peripheral clonal expansion, particularly in CD8+ T cells.

To note about this clone: This receptor's antigen is unknown. No much larger clonotype is one base removed from it; base qualities were not supplied.

Patients with autoimmune disease history or receiving systemic immunosuppression were excluded from the trial. Peripheral blood for TCR sequencing was collected from all dose cohorts at baseline, on cycle 4 day 1, and on cycle 7 day 1. The samples were taken from a phase I, first-in-human, multicenter, open-label dose-escalation trial of ivuxolimab. Adults with locally advanced or metastatic melanoma, renal cell carcinoma, hepatocellular carcinoma or head and neck squamous cell carcinoma were enrolled in the trial. Before TCR sequencing, CD4+ T cells and CD8+ T cells were sorted from peripheral blood as separate populations. For sequencing of the TCRbeta CDR3 region, genomic DNA was extracted from the sorted cells. TCRbeta CDR3 regions were sequenced using the immunoSEQ Assay. Not all clones reach the TCRdb copy of this immuneACCESS table, which keeps in-frame sequences only. Checked studies attribute under half of the gap to unresolved V genes and leave the rest unexplained. The sample table contains some 86,000 clones; only one count was recorded for about 90% of them. The ten top clones hold around 0.35% of the sample.

V loses 0 bases, J loses 6 bases, and the germline ends lie 12 bases apart. In the germline V gene, CDR1 corresponds to LGHNA and CDR2 to YNFKEQ. There are 15 amino acids in the CDR3, from cysteine to phenylalanine inclusive. Only the CDR3 region is kept as DNA, spanning 45 bases read in frame from base 1. The sequence was collected from an adult with an advanced solid tumor such as melanoma, head and neck, liver or kidney cancer. The sequenced sample was CD4+ or CD8+ T cells sorted from blood, obtained in a trial of the OX40 agonist ivuxolimab. The chain is assembled from TRBV4-2 and TRBJ1-5; the D gene cannot be named for sure. The DNA is TGTGCCAGCAGCCAAGACTTGGGGAAAGGTCAGCCCCAGCATTTT. This gives the protein CASSQDLGKGQPQHF.